A selection of T cell receptor beta chains follows, all from one sample in a study of blood T cell repertoires in COVID-19. The repertoire was sequenced with immunoSEQ multiplex PCR; TCRdb's copy has only in-frame clones and lacks some. Of about 60,000 clones listed, approximately 90% were seen once; the top ten hold 6% to 9.5%. The sample consisted of peripheral blood. These receptor sequences come from a human donor in a cohort sampled during active COVID-19. The CDR3 runs from the conserved cysteine through the conserved F or W. A D gene is named only where the DNA matches it firmly.

v_call	j_call	d_call	cdr3_nt	cdr3_aa
TRBV3-1/TRBV3-2	TRBJ1-2	TRBD1	TGTGCCAGCAGCCGAGATTCCGGGACAGGGGGCTATGGCTACACCTTC	CASSRDSGTGGYGYTF
TRBV7-9	TRBJ2-3	-	TGTGCCAGCGGAGATTACACAGATACGCAGTATTTT	CASGDYTDTQYF
TRBV28	TRBJ1-2	TRBD1	TGTGCCAGCAGTTCACAGGGGATCGGCTTCTATGGCTACACCTTC	CASSSQGIGFYGYTF
TRBV19	TRBJ1-6	-	TGTGCCAGTAGTATAGATCGTGGCAGTAATTCACCCCTCCACTTT	CASSIDRGSNSPLHF
TRBV6-2/TRBV6-3	TRBJ2-2	TRBD1	TGTGCCAGCAGGTACAGGACAGGGAAATCCACCGGGGAGCTGTTTTTT	CASRYRTGKSTGELFF
TRBV6-5	TRBJ2-3	-	TGTGCCAGTAGGGACTCGGGGGACACAGATACGCAGTATTTT	CASRDSGDTDTQYF
TRBV4-3	TRBJ1-2	-	TGCGCCAGCAGCCCCCGGGCGGGGACGGCCACCTATGGCTACACCTTC	CASSPRAGTATYGYTF
TRBV5-1	TRBJ2-1	TRBD2	TGCGCCAGCAGCCGGACTAGCGGGGGCTACAATGAGCAGTTCTTC	CASSRTSGGYNEQFF
TRBV5-1	TRBJ2-3	TRBD2	TGCGCCAGCAGCTTGGGGGCCGCGGGGGGAACGCAGTATTTT	CASSLGAAGGTQYF
TRBV12-1	TRBJ2-7	-	TGTGCCAGCAGCTTTATTATCGGGGAGGTTCCCCAACGAAACGAGCAGTACTTC	CASSFIIGEVPQRNEQYF
TRBV11-2	TRBJ2-1	TRBD1	TGTGCCTCGGGACAGGGCAACAATGAGCAGTTCTTC	CASGQGNNEQFF
TRBV18	TRBJ2-3	TRBD2	TGTGCCAGCTCACCATCAGCGGGAGAGAGAGATACGCAGTATTTT	CASSPSAGERDTQYF
TRBV7-8	TRBJ2-7	TRBD1	TGTGCCAGCAGCGGGCGGGACAGGGGCACCTACGAGCAGTACTTC	CASSGRDRGTYEQYF